This T cell receptor beta chain derives from a study of long-term antiretroviral therapy in people with HIV. Turning to this clone: Antigen unknown.

Trimming stripped 0 bases from V and 0 bases from J, with 19 bases between. This CDR3 is built from 19 residues. Per germline, CDR1 SGDLS and CDR2 YYNGEE. Whole-study results and caveats: The repertoire was dominated at all time points by clones expanded before ART. Spans of CDR3 length were tighter for HIV repertoires than for controls.

Run at survey level, the immunoSEQ assay was version v3.0. Sequencing was performed with immunoSEQ multiplex PCR; in TCRdb, only in-frame clones are kept and a portion is missing. The table has more than 15,000 clones, about 77% seen once. Sequenced here: unsorted PBMCs, sampled at the start of antiretroviral therapy, before treatment. This TCR was recovered from a middle-aged woman with HIV. The V and J genes are TRBV9 and TRBJ1-3; weak D call: TRBD1 (6 bases). CDR3 loop: CASSVVPTGGPSSGNTIYF. The CDR3 DNA is TGTGCCAGCAGCGTAGTACCCACGGGGGGCCCATCCTCTGGAAACACCATATATTTT.